The clone carrying this T cell receptor (beta chain) was detected ten times or more. Its antigen is undetermined. The data belong to a study of T cells in Graves' hyperthyroidism and ophthalmopathy. Whole-study results and caveats: Ophthalmopathy could be told apart from stable hyperthyroidism with a 13 V-J model.

Every diagnosis used clinical symptoms, serum thyroxine and TRAb, thyroid ultrasound and orbital computed tomography. Each 10 ml fresh peripheral blood draw supplied the PBMCs. The CDR3 contains 15 residues. V lost 2 bases, J lost 7 bases, and 11 bases stayed unmatched. Germline CDR1 is PRHDT and CDR2 is FYEKMQ (reference sequence). The investigators amplified TCR beta CDR3 regions from RNA transcripts. HTBI primers were used for first-round RT-PCR of the TCR CDR3. Each CDR3 protein gets one entry after TCRdb re-called the multiplex PCR reads with MiXCR. The table records fewer than 700,000 distinct CDR3 sequences, 17% of them present only once.

Sequencing was carried out using blood. The sequence was obtained from a woman younger than 35 with Graves' ophthalmopathy. The genes are TRBV13 and TRBJ2-7, with 7 bases identical to TRBD1. CDR3 amino acids: CASSLSPGTVEEQYF. The CDR3 DNA follows: TGTGCCAGCAGCTTAAGCCCCGGGACAGTTGAAGAGCAGTACTTC.